The rows below give T cell receptor beta chains drawn from one sample of a study of cytomegalovirus exposure and HLA in healthy donors. Measured with immunoSEQ multiplex PCR; TCRdb has only the in-frame clones, and not every one. The ten top clones account for over 1%, within a sample of about 170,000 clones. The sequenced sample consisted of PBMCs. The receptors shown here come from a woman aged 55-70 years in good health and CMV-seronegative. Each CDR3 is given with its conserved first and last residue. The order of the fields is V gene, J gene, D gene, CDR3 DNA, CDR3 protein. D genes are given only for firm matches.

>TRBV14|TRBJ2-3|-
TGTGCCAGCAGCGTCGGCGGGGTTAGCACAGATACGCAGTATTTT
CASSVGGVSTDTQYF
>TRBV7-9|TRBJ1-2|TRBD1
TGTGCCAGCACCAATTCAGGGGGCAATTTTGGCTACACCTTC
CASTNSGGNFGYTF
>TRBV21-1|TRBJ1-5|-
TGTGCCAGCAGCAAGGGCGGGACAGGCAATCAGCCCCAGCATTTT
CASSKGGTGNQPQHF
>TRBV10-3|TRBJ2-5|-
TGTGCCATCAGTGACTCCTCTGGGCAGCAAGAGACCCAGTACTTC
CAISDSSGQQETQYF
>TRBV19|TRBJ2-5|TRBD1
TGTGCCAGTAGTATCGCGGGACAGGGGGCGCGAGAGACCCAGTACTTC
CASSIAGQGARETQYF
>TRBV14|TRBJ1-1|TRBD1
TGTGCCAGCAGCCCGGGACAGCCTGAAGCTTTCTTT
CASSPGQPEAFF
>TRBV5-1|TRBJ2-3|TRBD1
TGCGCCAGCAGCAGAGCCACAGGGGGACTGCCTAGCACAGATACGCAGTATTTT
CASSRATGGLPSTDTQYF
>TRBV2|TRBJ2-1|TRBD2
TGTGCCAGCAGTCTACTAGCGCACAATGAGCAGTTCTTC
CASSLLAHNEQFF
>TRBV5-4|TRBJ1-6|-
TGTGCCAGCAGCTCGGGGTCGGGCGGGACGGAATCACCCCTCCACTTT
CASSSGSGGTESPLHF
>TRBV30|TRBJ2-1|TRBD2
TGCGGGCGGGGGAACTACAATGAGCAGTTCTTC
CGRGNYNEQFF
>TRBV7-8|TRBJ2-1|-
TGTGCCAGCATTATAGGGGCAGGGGCGATCAATGAGCAGTTCTTC
CASIIGAGAINEQFF
>TRBV11-2|TRBJ1-1|TRBD1
TGTGCCAGCAGCTCGACAGGGAAGAACACTGAAGCTTTCTTT
CASSSTGKNTEAFF
>TRBV19|TRBJ2-1|-
TGTGCCAGTAGTACCGGCACGGGGATTTACAATGAGCAGTTCTTC
CASSTGTGIYNEQFF
>TRBV28|TRBJ1-5|TRBD1
TGTGCCAGCAGTTTTGGTTGGCCTTCCGACAGGGACGGGGATAGCAATCAGCCCCAGCATTTT
CASSFGWPSDRDGDSNQPQHF
>TRBV5-8|TRBJ1-1|-
TGTGCCAGTGTCAGGGGCTTGAACACTGAAGCTTTCTTT
CASVRGLNTEAFF
>TRBV7-9|TRBJ1-1|-
TGTGCCAGCAGCTTAGGAAAAGGTGCAGGGGCAATGAACACTGAAGCTTTCTTT
CASSLGKGAGAMNTEAFF
>TRBV6-1|TRBJ1-5|-
TGTGCCAGCAGGGTCAGTAGCAATCAGCCCCAGCATTTT
CASRVSSNQPQHF
>TRBV5-1|TRBJ2-1|TRBD2
TGCGCCAGCAGCCCTAGCGGGGCGGGGGAGTTCTTC
CASSPSGAGEFF
>TRBV27|TRBJ1-2|TRBD1
TGTGCCAGCAGTTTGGGACCGACAGGGGAAGTTTACACCTTC
CASSLGPTGEVYTF
>TRBV5-4|TRBJ2-2|TRBD1
TGTGCCAGCAGCTTGGTACAGGGGGTGGCCGGGGAGCTGTTTTTT
CASSLVQGVAGELFF
>TRBV9|TRBJ2-1|-
TGTGCCAGCAGCGTCCGACCGGGAAGCTCCTACAATGAGCAGTTCTTC
CASSVRPGSSYNEQFF
>TRBV19|TRBJ2-5|TRBD1
TGTGCCAGTAGTAGGGACAGGGGAGGCGAGACCCAGTACTTC
CASSRDRGGETQYF
>TRBV4-1|TRBJ2-3|TRBD1
TGCGCCAGCAGCCGACTACAGGGGGATACGCAGTATTTT
CASSRLQGDTQYF
>TRBV11-2|TRBJ1-2|TRBD1
TGTGCCAGCAGCTTAGACAGGGGGCTGGGAGGCTACACCTTC
CASSLDRGLGGYTF
>TRBV9|TRBJ2-7|TRBD1
TGTGCCAGCGCCCGGGGTGGGGGACAGGGCTACGAGCAGTACTTC
CASARGGGQGYEQYF
>TRBV19|TRBJ2-1|TRBD1
TGTGCCAGTGGAGAGGGGACAGGGAGGTACAATGAGCAGTTCTTC
CASGEGTGRYNEQFF
>TRBV9|TRBJ2-3|-
TGTGCCAGCAGCGTAGCTCGTCGCACAGATACGCAGTATTTT
CASSVARRTDTQYF
>TRBV13|TRBJ1-1|TRBD1
TGTGCCAGCAGCTTGGGTCGGACAGGGGGTATGAACACTGAAGCTTTCTTT
CASSLGRTGGMNTEAFF
>TRBV12-5|TRBJ2-7|TRBD2
TGTGCTAGTGGTTTGAGGAGCGGGAGTATCTACGAGCAGTACTTC
CASGLRSGSIYEQYF
>TRBV6-5|TRBJ1-3|-
TGTGCCAGCAGCCCCGACAGGAGTGGAAACACCATATATTTT
CASSPDRSGNTIYF
>TRBV6-6|TRBJ1-2|TRBD1
TGTGCCAGCTGGACAGGGGGCTATGGCTACACCTTC
CASWTGGYGYTF
>TRBV7-9|TRBJ1-3|-
TGTGCCAGCAGCTTGCCCTCCGGGGACACCATATATTTT
CASSLPSGDTIYF
>TRBV7-2|TRBJ1-1|TRBD1
TGTGCCAGCAGGCACCCGGGACAGGGTTACACTGAAGCTTTCTTT
CASRHPGQGYTEAFF
>TRBV5-1|TRBJ2-3|TRBD2
TGCGCCAGCAGCTTGACTAGCGGGCCTCCTACAGATACGCAGTATTTT
CASSLTSGPPTDTQYF
>TRBV5-8|TRBJ1-5|-
TGTGCCAGCAGCTTGGGGACGGACTGGAATCAGCCCCAGCATTTT
CASSLGTDWNQPQHF
>TRBV7-3|TRBJ2-7|TRBD1
TGTGCCAGCAGCTTGGGACAGGGAACCTACGAGCAGTACTTC
CASSLGQGTYEQYF
>TRBV5-6|TRBJ2-2|-
TGTGCCAGCAGCTTCGGGACACTCAACACCGGGGAGCTGTTTTTT
CASSFGTLNTGELFF
>TRBV12-5|TRBJ2-2|-
TGTGCTAGTGGTTTGGGGGGCGGGGCCTACACCGGGGAGCTGTTTTTT
CASGLGGGAYTGELFF
>TRBV2|TRBJ1-2|TRBD1
TGTGCCAGTTACAGGGGGCCAAACTATGGCTACACCTTC
CASYRGPNYGYTF
>TRBV18|TRBJ1-1|-
TGTGCCAGCTCACCCGTCGGCGGCACTGAAGCTTTCTTT
CASSPVGGTEAFF
>TRBV30|TRBJ2-7|-
TGTGCCTGGAGTGCGGACAGACTTTACGAGCAGTACTTC
CAWSADRLYEQYF
>TRBV7-3|TRBJ1-5|-
TGTGCCAGCAGCCTGGAGGGCGACCGGGGTCCCCGGCATTTT
CASSLEGDRGPRHF
>TRBV7-8|TRBJ2-5|-
TGTGCCAGCAGATTAGACAGTCAAGAGACCCAGTACTTC
CASRLDSQETQYF
>TRBV29-1|TRBJ1-2|-
TGCAGCGGCGTGGGGGGAAGTGGTGGCTACACCTTC
CSGVGGSGGYTF
>TRBV6-6|TRBJ2-3|-
TGTGCCAGCAGTTACAACGAGGGTAGCACAGATACGCAGTATTTT
CASSYNEGSTDTQYF
>TRBV21-1|TRBJ2-7|-
TGTGCCAGCAGCAAAACAGCCCGCGACCCGTTGAACTCCTACGAGCAGTACTTC
CASSKTARDPLNSYEQYF
>TRBV6-6|TRBJ2-7|TRBD1
TGTGCCAGCAAGGGGGCGGCCAACGAGCAGTACTTC
CASKGAANEQYF
>TRBV30|TRBJ2-1|-
TGTGCCTGGAGTGGTCCAGGGTTAGACTACAATGAGCAGTTCTTC
CAWSGPGLDYNEQFF
>TRBV27|TRBJ2-6|TRBD2
TGTGCCAGCAGTCCGGGGGGAGAAGGAGGCTCTGGGGCCAACGTCCTGACTTTC
CASSPGGEGGSGANVLTF
>TRBV5-1|TRBJ1-5|-
TGCGCCAGCAGCACAGGGCCCAATCAGCCCCAGCATTTT
CASSTGPNQPQHF
>TRBV7-2|TRBJ2-3|-
TGTGCCAGCAGCCCCTATAGTGTCACGCAGTATTTT
CASSPYSVTQYF
>TRBV19|TRBJ2-6|-
TGTGCCAGTAGTATGATAGAGGGGGCCAACGTCCTGACTTTC
CASSMIEGANVLTF
>TRBV7-2|TRBJ1-1|TRBD1
TGTGCCAGCAGCTCAACAGGGACAGGTGAAGCTTTCTTT
CASSSTGTGEAFF
>TRBV4-3|TRBJ2-7|TRBD1
TGCGCCAGCAGCCAAGAAGGCGGGCAGGGGGCCCGGGAGCAGTACTTC
CASSQEGGQGAREQYF
>TRBV4-1|TRBJ1-6|-
TGCGCCAGCAGCCAAGCCATAGGGGCAGGGTACAATTCACCCCTCCACTTT
CASSQAIGAGYNSPLHF
>TRBV27|TRBJ1-1|-
TGTGCCAGCAGTTTAAATCGGGGAGGCAACACTGAAGCTTTCTTT
CASSLNRGGNTEAFF
>TRBV5-1|TRBJ1-1|TRBD1
TGCGCCAGCAGCTTGGCTGACAGGGTTCGGACTGAAGCTTTCTTT
CASSLADRVRTEAFF
>TRBV19|TRBJ1-1|TRBD1
TGTGCCAGTGAACAGGGGTCGAACACTGAAGCTTTCTTT
CASEQGSNTEAFF
>TRBV27|TRBJ1-2|TRBD1
TGTGCCAGCAGTTTAAGCAGGGGGCATGGCTACACCTTC
CASSLSRGHGYTF